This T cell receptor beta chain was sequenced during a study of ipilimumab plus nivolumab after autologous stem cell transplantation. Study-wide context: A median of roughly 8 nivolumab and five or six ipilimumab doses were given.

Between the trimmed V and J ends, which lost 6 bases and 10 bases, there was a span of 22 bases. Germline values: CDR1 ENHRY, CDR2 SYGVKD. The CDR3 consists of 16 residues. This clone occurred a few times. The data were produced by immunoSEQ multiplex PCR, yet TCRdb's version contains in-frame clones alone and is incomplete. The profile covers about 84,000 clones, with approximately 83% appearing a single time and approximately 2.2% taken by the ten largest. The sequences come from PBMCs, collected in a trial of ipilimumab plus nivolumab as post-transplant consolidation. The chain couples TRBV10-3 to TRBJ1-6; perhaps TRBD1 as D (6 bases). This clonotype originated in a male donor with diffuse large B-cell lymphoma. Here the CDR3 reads CAIRRGGPMELSPLHF. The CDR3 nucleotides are TGTGCCATCAGGCGCGGGGGGCCCATGGAACTCTCACCCCTCCACTTT.